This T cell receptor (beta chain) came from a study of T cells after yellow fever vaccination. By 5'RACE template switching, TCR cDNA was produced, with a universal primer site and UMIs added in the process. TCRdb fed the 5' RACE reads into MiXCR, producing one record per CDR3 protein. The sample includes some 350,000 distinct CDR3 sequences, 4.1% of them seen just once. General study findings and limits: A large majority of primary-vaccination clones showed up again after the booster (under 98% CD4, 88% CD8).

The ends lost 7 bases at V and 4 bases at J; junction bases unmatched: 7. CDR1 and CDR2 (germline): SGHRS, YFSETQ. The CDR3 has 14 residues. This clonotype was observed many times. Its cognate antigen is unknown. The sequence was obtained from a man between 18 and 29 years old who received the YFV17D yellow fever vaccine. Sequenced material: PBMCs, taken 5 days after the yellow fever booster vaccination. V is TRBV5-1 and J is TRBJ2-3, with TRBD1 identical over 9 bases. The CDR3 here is CASRDRAIADTQYF. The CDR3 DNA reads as TGCGCCAGCCGGGACAGGGCTATCGCAGATACGCAGTATTTT.